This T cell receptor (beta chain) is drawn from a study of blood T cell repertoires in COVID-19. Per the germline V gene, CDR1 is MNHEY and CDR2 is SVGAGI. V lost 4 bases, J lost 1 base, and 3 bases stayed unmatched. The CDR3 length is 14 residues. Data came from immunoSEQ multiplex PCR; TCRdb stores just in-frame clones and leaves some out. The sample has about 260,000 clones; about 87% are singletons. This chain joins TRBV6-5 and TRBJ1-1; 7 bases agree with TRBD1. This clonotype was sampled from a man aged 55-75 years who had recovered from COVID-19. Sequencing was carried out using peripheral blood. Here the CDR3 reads CASSWDRENTEAFF. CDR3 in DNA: TGTGCCAGCAGTTGGGACAGAGAGAACACTGAAGCTTTCTTT.